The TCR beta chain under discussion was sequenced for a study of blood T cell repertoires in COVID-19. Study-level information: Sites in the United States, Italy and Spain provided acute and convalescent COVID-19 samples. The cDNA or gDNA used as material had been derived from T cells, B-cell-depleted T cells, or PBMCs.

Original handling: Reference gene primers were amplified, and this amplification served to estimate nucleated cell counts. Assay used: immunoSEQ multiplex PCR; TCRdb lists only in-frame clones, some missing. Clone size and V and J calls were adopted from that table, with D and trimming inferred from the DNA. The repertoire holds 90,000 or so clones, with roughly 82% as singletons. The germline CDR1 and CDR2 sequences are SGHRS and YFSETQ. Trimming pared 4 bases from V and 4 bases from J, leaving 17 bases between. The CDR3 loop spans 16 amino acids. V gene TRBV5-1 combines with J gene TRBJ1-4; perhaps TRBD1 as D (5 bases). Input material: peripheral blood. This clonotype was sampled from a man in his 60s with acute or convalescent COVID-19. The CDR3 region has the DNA TGCGCCAGCAGCCCCCGGGCCCAGGGTTTTAATGAAAAACTGTTTTTT. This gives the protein CASSPRAQGFNEKLFF.